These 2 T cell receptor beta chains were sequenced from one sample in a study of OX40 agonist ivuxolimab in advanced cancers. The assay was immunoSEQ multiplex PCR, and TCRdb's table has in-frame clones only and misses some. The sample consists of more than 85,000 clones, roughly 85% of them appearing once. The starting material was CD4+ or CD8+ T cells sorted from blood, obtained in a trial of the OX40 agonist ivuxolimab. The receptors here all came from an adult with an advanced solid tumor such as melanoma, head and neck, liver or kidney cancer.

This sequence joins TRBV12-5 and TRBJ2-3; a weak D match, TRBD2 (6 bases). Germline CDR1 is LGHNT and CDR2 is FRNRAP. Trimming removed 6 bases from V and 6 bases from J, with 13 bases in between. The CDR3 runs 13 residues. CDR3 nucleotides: TGTGCTAGTGGCCCGGGTCTAGCGGATACGCAGTATTTT. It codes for CASGPGLADTQYF.

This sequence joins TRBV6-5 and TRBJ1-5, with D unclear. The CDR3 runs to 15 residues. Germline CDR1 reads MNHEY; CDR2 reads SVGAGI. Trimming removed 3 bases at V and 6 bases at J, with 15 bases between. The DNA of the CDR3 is TGTGCCAGCAGTTATGCCCCAGATAAGGGTCAGCCCCAGCATTTT. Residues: CASSYAPDKGQPQHF.